This T cell receptor (beta chain) was profiled in a study of cytomegalovirus exposure and HLA in healthy donors. The primer mix had 60 Vbeta and 13 Jbeta primers. Data came from immunoSEQ multiplex PCR; TCRdb stores just in-frame clones and leaves some out. The profile shows about 96,000 clones, under 85% of them singletons. Sequenced sample: PBMCs. This receptor was identified in a woman in her 70s in good health and CMV-seropositive.

The CDR3 spells CASSYRTGGVEQYF. CDR3 nucleotides: TGTGCCAGCAGCTACCGGACAGGGGGAGTCGAGCAGTACTTC. This rearrangement joins TRBV7-2 to TRBJ2-7; 10 nucleotides align to TRBD1. Germline CDR1 is SGHTA and CDR2 is FQGNSA. CDR3 length: 14 amino acids. Germline trimming cut 4 bases from V and 6 bases from J; bases unmatched to any gene: 6.